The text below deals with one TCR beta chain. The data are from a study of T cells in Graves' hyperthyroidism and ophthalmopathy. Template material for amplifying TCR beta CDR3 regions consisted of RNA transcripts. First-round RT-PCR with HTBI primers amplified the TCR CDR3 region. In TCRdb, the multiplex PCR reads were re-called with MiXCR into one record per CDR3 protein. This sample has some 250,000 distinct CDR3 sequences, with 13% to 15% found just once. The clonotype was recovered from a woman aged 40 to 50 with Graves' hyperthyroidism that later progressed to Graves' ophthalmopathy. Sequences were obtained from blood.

In nucleotides, the CDR3 is TGCGCCAGCAGCCGGACAGGGGCTGCCGGGGGCTACACCTTC. Residues: CASSRTGAAGGYTF. The gene calls are TRBV5-1 and TRBJ1-2; TRBD1 matches 9 bases. The length of the CDR3 is 14 residues. Per the germline V gene, CDR1 is SGHRS and CDR2 is YFSETQ. V was pared by 4 bases and J by 8 bases, with 9 bases of the junction left unmatched.